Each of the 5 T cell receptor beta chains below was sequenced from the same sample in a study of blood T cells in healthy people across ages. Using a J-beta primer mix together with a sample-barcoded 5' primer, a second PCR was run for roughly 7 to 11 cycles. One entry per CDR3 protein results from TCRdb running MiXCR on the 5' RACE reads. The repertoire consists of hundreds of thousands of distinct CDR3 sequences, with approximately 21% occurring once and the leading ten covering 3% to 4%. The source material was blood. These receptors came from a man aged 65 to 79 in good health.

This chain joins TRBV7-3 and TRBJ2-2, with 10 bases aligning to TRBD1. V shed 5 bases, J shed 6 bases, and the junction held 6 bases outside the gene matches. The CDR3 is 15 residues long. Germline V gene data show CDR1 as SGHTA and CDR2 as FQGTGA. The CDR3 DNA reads TGTGCCAGCAGCCCTGGGACAGGGGTGTCCGGGGAGCTGTTTTTT. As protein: CASSPGTGVSGELFF. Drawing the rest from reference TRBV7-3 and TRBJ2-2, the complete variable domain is GAGVSQTPSNKVTEKGKYVELRCDPISGHTALYWYRQSLGQGPEFLIYFQGTGAADDSGLPNDRFFAVRPEGSVSTLKIQRTERGDSAVYLCASSPGTGVSGELFFGEGSRLTVL.

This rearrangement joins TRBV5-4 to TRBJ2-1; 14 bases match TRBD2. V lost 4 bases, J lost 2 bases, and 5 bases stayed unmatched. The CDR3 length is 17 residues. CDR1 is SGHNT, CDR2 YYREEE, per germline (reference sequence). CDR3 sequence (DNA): TGTGCCAGCAGCCTGGGGACTAGCGGGAGTGCCTACAATGAGCAGTTCTTC. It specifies CASSLGTSGSAYNEQFF.

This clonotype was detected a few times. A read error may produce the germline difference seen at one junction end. The CDR3 bases are TGTGCTAGTGGCAGGGGGACGAGCACTGAAGCCTTCTTT. This translates into CASGRGTSTEAFF. The chain links TRBV12-5 to TRBJ1-1; TRBD1 matches 7 bases. CDR1 and CDR2 (germline): LGHNT, FRNRAP. CDR3 length equals 13 residues.

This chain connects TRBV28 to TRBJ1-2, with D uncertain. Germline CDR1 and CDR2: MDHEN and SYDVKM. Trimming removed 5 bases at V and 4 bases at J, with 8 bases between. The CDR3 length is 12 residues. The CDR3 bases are TGTGCCAGCAGTCCAGACATCTATGGCTACACCTTC. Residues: CASSPDIYGYTF.

CDR3 residues: CASGEGYEQYF. CDR3 nucleotide sequence: TGCGCCAGCGGGGAAGGCTACGAGCAGTACTTC. The genes are TRBV5-1 and TRBJ2-7, with D hard to call. The CDR3 consists of 11 residues. CDR1 and CDR2 (germline): SGHRS, YFSETQ. Trimming left V 7 bases short and J 3 bases short, with 8 bases between.